Below are 7 T cell receptor beta chains sequenced from a single sample in a study of T-cell reconstitution after alpha-beta-depleted transplantation in children. Preparation of the TCRbeta library was carried out with unique molecular identifiers. Using its own MiXCR run on the PCR reads, TCRdb lists one record per CDR3 protein. The sample contains about 120,000 distinct CDR3 sequences, 23% of which appear only once. This sample comprised PBMCs, mostly from graft donor cells, obtained 180 days after TCRalphabeta/CD19-depleted stem cell transplant. These receptors came from a male patient between 2 and 15 years old who had a stem cell transplant for chronic granulomatous disease, so the T cells may come from the graft donor.

This clonotype was found many times. The V gene is TRBV6-5, the J gene TRBJ1-1; 8 bases are shared with TRBD1. CDR1 is MNHEY, CDR2 SVGAGI, per germline. The CDR3 is 14 amino acids. With 5 bases clipped from V and 6 bases from J, the junction kept 8 bases outside the gene matches. CDR3 sequence (DNA): TGTGCCAGCAGTACGGACAGGGTCCGATCTGAAGCTTTCTTT. It specifies CASSTDRVRSEAFF.

This chain connects TRBV5-5 to TRBJ2-2; possibly TRBD2 for D (5 bases). CDR1 is SGHKS and CDR2 is YYEKEE in the germline V gene (reference sequence). Between the trimmed V and J ends, which lost 4 bases and 2 bases, there was a span of 12 bases. The CDR3 has 15 residues. CDR3 nucleotide sequence: TGTGCCAGCAGCGCGACAAGGACTAACACCGGGGAGCTGTTTTTT. Protein sequence: CASSATRTNTGELFF.

This clonotype was detected ten times or more. DNA of the CDR3: TGTGCCAGCAGCACGGGGGGAGGCAATGAGCAGTTCTTC. This encodes CASSTGGGNEQFF. The chain uses TRBV7-3 and TRBJ2-1; 7 bases map to TRBD2. V gave up 5 bases and J gave up 6 bases; unmatched junction bases: 4. The CDR3 length is 13 residues. Germline V gene data show CDR1 as SGHTA and CDR2 as FQGTGA.

This clonotype showed up many times. The rearrangement uses TRBV4-3 and TRBJ2-4; D is perhaps TRBD1 (6 bases). The V end was cut by 3 bases, the J end by 4 bases, with 10 bases between. This CDR3 has 14 amino acids. Germline lookup yields CDR1 LGHNA and CDR2 YSLEER. The CDR3 DNA is TGCGCCAGCAGCCAGGACGGACAGAAAAACATTCAGTACTTC. This translates into CASSQDGQKNIQYF.

The sample holds a few counts of this clonotype. The V gene is TRBV12-3 or TRBV12-4, the J gene TRBJ2-7; 7 nucleotides agree with TRBD2. The J segment lost 6 bases and the V segment lost 3 bases, leaving 11 bases of the junction unmatched. The CDR3 consists of 15 residues. CDR3 sequence reads: CASSFLRGRAAEQYF. CDR3 sequence (DNA): TGTGCCAGCAGTTTTCTTCGTGGGAGGGCCGCCGAGCAGTACTTC.

This clonotype was seen many times. The J gene is TRBJ2-7, the V gene TRBV5-5; D may be TRBD2 (5 bases). This CDR3 has 15 residues. V lost 2 bases, J lost 0 bases, and 12 bases lay in between. In germline, CDR1 is SGHKS, CDR2 YYEKEE (reference sequence). DNA for the CDR3: TGTGCCAGCAGCTTCGCAGGACGGGGCTCCTACGAGCAGTACTTC. Protein sequence: CASSFAGRGSYEQYF.

The V call is TRBV12-3 or TRBV12-4, the J call TRBJ2-3; TRBD2 matches 11 bases. The CDR3 consists of 16 residues. J lost 4 bases, V lost 5 bases, and 8 bases had no gene match. CDR3 in DNA: TGTGCCAGCAGTCCAGCACTAGCGGGAGTCCCAGATACGCAGTATTTT. Amino acid sequence: CASSPALAGVPDTQYF.